This entry is about one TCR beta chain. The CDR3 totals 13 residues. Germline assignment: CDR1 LGHNT and CDR2 FRNRAP. With 10 bases clipped from V and 7 bases from J, the junction kept 7 bases outside the gene matches. This sample stems from a study of blood T cell repertoires in COVID-19. Turning to the study itself: The study drew acute and convalescent COVID-19 samples from the United States, Italy and Spain. PBMCs, B-cell-depleted T cells, or T cells were the source of the cDNA or gDNA that made up the material.

As handled by the study authors: Reference gene primers were amplified, and this amplification served to estimate nucleated cell counts. Assay used: immunoSEQ multiplex PCR; TCRdb lists only in-frame clones, some missing. The D gene and trimming were derived from the DNA, and the V and J assignments and clone size from that table. The table shows 150,000 or so clones, with about 72% occurring only once. The sequenced material came from peripheral blood. This chain uses TRBV12-5 with TRBJ1-6, with 7 bases matching TRBD1. The sequence came from an older woman with acute or convalescent COVID-19. This chain's CDR3 is CATTPGQNSPLHF. The CDR3 DNA is TGTGCTACCACTCCGGGACAGAATTCACCCCTCCACTTT.